Here is one TCR beta chain with its context. The data derive from a study of blood T cell repertoires in COVID-19. Study-level information: Sites in the United States, Italy and Spain provided acute and convalescent COVID-19 samples. Sources were T cells, B-cell-depleted T cells, or PBMCs; the material itself was cDNA or gDNA.

Per the study methods: For nucleated cells, counts were estimated from reference gene primer amplification. Clones were sequenced by immunoSEQ multiplex PCR, and TCRdb holds only the in-frame ones, with some missing. The DNA gave D and trimming, while V, J and clone size come from that table. In the table there are roughly 9,900 clones, approximately 78% of which are singletons. The V and J ends lost 4 bases and 10 bases respectively, with 21 bases between them. The CDR3 totals 15 residues. CDR1 and CDR2 from the germline V gene are SGHRS and YFSETQ. The V call is TRBV5-1, the J call TRBJ2-1; maybe TRBD2 (6 bases). This sequence was found in a man in his sixties with active COVID-19. The specimen sequenced was peripheral blood. DNA for the CDR3: TGCGCCAGCAGCCCCGGGACTTTGTCCCCCGCGGAGCAGTTCTTC. Its translation: CASSPGTLSPAEQFF. The complete variable domain, with remaining parts taken from reference TRBV5-1 and TRBJ2-1, reads KAGVTQTPRYLIKTRGQQVTLSCSPISGHRSVSWYQQTPGQGLQFLFEYFSETQRNKGNFPGRFSGRQFSNSRSEMNVSTLELGDSALYLCASSPGTLSPAEQFFGPGTRLTVL.